A single sample gave rise to the 32 T cell receptor beta chains below, sequenced in a study of graft-versus-host responses after intestinal transplantation. Their cognate antigens are unknown. The protocol was immunoSEQ multiplex PCR, while the TCRdb copy is restricted to in-frame clones and leaves out a portion. The profile shows about 82,000 clones, roughly 90% of them singletons. The sample in question was unstimulated CD4+ T cells sorted from spleen or lymph node cells, obtained before transplant. Every receptor here comes from a human donor who was the organ donor for an intestinal transplant.

The chain has TRBV5-1 and TRBJ1-1; 7 bases align to TRBD1. V lost 0 bases and J lost 4; bases outside the gene matches: 6. The CDR3 length is 15 residues. Germline values: CDR1 SGHRS, CDR2 YFSETQ. CDR3 DNA sequence: TGCGCCAGCAGCTTGGAAGGCAGGGGGGTCACTGAAGCTTTCTTT. Its protein is CASSLEGRGVTEAFF.

This chain connects TRBV18 to TRBJ1-1; maybe TRBD1 (6 bases). This CDR3 has 16 amino acids. V lost 4 bases and J 0 bases, leaving 15 bases between the germline ends. Germline-derived CDR1 and CDR2 are KGHSH and LQKENI. The CDR3 reads CASSLITGSLNTEAFF. DNA for the CDR3: TGTGCCAGCTCACTCATAACAGGGTCTTTGAACACTGAAGCTTTCTTT. Supplemented by reference TRBV18 and TRBJ1-1, the full variable domain reads NAGVMQNPRHLVRRRGQEARLRCSPMKGHSHVYWYRQLPEEGLKFMVYLQKENIIDESGMPKERFSAEFPKEGPSILRIQQVVRGDSAAYFCASSLITGSLNTEAFFGQGTRLTVV.

This sequence joins TRBV5-1 and TRBJ1-1; 9 bases map to TRBD1. The germline gives CDR1 SGHRS, CDR2 YFSETQ. The CDR3 has 14 residues. Trimming took 3 bases from V and 5 from J; bases not matched to a gene: 5. The CDR3 nucleotides read TGCGCCAGCAGCTGGGGACAGGGTAGGACTGAAGCTTTCTTT. The encoded protein is CASSWGQGRTEAFF.

The chain links TRBV11-1 to TRBJ2-1; the match to TRBD2 covers 11 bases. The V segment lost 5 bases and the J segment 9 bases; nucleotides outside the gene matches: 12. Germline CDR1 reads SGHAT; CDR2 reads FQDESV (reference sequence). The CDR3 sequence is 16 residues long. CDR3 region: CASSPFRLAGGTEQFF. Written as DNA, the CDR3 is TGTGCCAGCAGCCCATTTCGCCTAGCGGGAGGCACTGAGCAGTTCTTC.

The chain combines TRBV2 with TRBJ2-7; TRBD1 might be the D (6 bases). The germline V gene has CDR1 SNHLY and CDR2 FYNNEI. V was trimmed by 3 bases and J by 0 bases, leaving 12 bases between them. The CDR3 length is 15 residues. CDR3: CASSEAHRASYEQYF. Written as DNA, the CDR3 is TGTGCCAGCAGTGAGGCGCACAGGGCCTCCTACGAGCAGTACTTC.

The V gene is TRBV6-1, the J gene TRBJ2-7; possibly TRBD2 for D (6 bases). Germline V gene sequence: CDR1 MNHNS, CDR2 SASEGT. V lost 10 bases and J lost 6, with 19 bases in between. The CDR3 consists of 13 residues. CDR3 in DNA: TGTGCCACCCGCGGGGTAGCCTGGTCCGAGCAGTACTTC. This encodes CATRGVAWSEQYF.

This clone has just one count. The chain recombines TRBV5-1 with TRBJ2-5; tentative D call: TRBD2 (5 bases). The CDR3 sequence is 13 residues long. V was cut by 1 base and J by 3 bases, with 7 bases left in between. The V gene's germline CDR1 is SGHRS and CDR2 YFSETQ. The CDR3 loop reads CASSLMREETQYF. CDR3 nucleotides: TGCGCCAGCAGCTTGATGAGGGAAGAGACCCAGTACTTC.

The CDR3 DNA follows: TGTGCCAGCAGCAAGGGGCAGGGCTTGAACACCGGGGAGCTGTTTTTT. Protein: CASSKGQGLNTGELFF. The V call is TRBV7-8, the J call TRBJ2-2; weak D call: TRBD1 (5 bases). This CDR3 region has 16 residues. CDR1 is SGHVS, CDR2 FQNEAQ, per germline. Trimming took off 5 bases at V and 1 base at J, with 14 bases between the two ends. The variable domain in full, completed from reference TRBV7-8 and TRBJ2-2, reads GAGVSQSPRYKVAKRGQDVALRCDPISGHVSLFWYQQALGQGPEFLTYFQNEAQLDKSGLPSDRFFAERPEGSVSTLKIQRTQQEDSAVYLCASSKGQGLNTGELFFGEGSRLTVL.

The chain joins TRBV14 to TRBJ2-1, with a possible D match to TRBD2 (5 bases). Germline values: CDR1 SGHDN, CDR2 FVKESK. This CDR3 contains 15 residues. V lost 4 bases and J lost 4, with 14 bases in between. This CDR3 is CASSRESGRYNEQFF. As DNA, the CDR3 is TGTGCCAGCAGCCGGGAGTCGGGCAGGTACAATGAGCAGTTCTTC.

The chain couples TRBV19 to TRBJ2-5; 13 bases align to TRBD2. The CDR3 is 15 amino acids. Germline loops: CDR1 LNHDA, CDR2 SQIVND (reference sequence). V was pared by 8 bases and J by 5 bases, with 8 bases of the junction left unmatched. CDR3 in amino acids: CASGTSGARGETQYF. The DNA of the CDR3 is TGTGCCAGTGGGACTAGCGGGGCCCGGGGGGAGACCCAGTACTTC.

The genes are TRBV6-5 and TRBJ2-7; 9 positions match TRBD1. V was clipped by 4 bases and J by 0 bases; unmatched bases: 1. Germline CDR1 MNHEY, CDR2 SVGAGI. The CDR3 runs 14 residues. CDR3 DNA: TGTGCCAGCAGTTTGGGACAGGGCTCCTACGAGCAGTACTTC. Translating gives CASSLGQGSYEQYF.

The chain joins TRBV2 to TRBJ1-4; 7 bases fit TRBD1. CDR1 SNHLY and CDR2 FYNNEI come from the germline V gene. J lost 2 bases, V lost 5 bases, and 5 bases had no gene match. CDR3 length equals 15 residues. CDR3: CASSLDRATNEKLFF. The CDR3 DNA reads as TGTGCCAGCAGTCTAGACAGGGCGACTAATGAAAAACTGTTTTTT.

CDR3 region: CASSLLIGGYEQYF. The DNA of the CDR3 is TGTGCCAGCAGTTTATTAATAGGGGGCTACGAGCAGTACTTC. This chain uses TRBV28 with TRBJ2-7, with D perhaps TRBD1 (6 bases). V dropped 1 base and J dropped 3 bases, with 10 bases sitting between them. The CDR3 covers 14 residues. Per the germline V gene, CDR1 is MDHEN and CDR2 is SYDVKM.

In this sample, this clone turned up a few times. The chain has TRBV5-6 and TRBJ1-2; no clear D gene. Germline V gene lookup returns CDR1 SGHDT and CDR2 YYEEEE. The CDR3 extends over 13 amino acids. V dropped 6 bases and J dropped 3 bases, with 12 bases sitting between them. The CDR3 nucleotides read TGTGCCAGCACTAAAAGCGTCGACTATGGCTACACCTTC. It translates to CASTKSVDYGYTF.

This sequence joins TRBV1 and TRBJ2-2; the table's TRBD2 call for D was not verified on the DNA. TRBV1 is a pseudogene. This CDR3 region has 23 residues. The CDR3 bases are TGCACCAGCAGTCTAGCGGGAGGGCCATGTACCATTTCGCCGTTCGCGAACACCGGGGAGCTGTTTTTT. Translating gives CTSSLAGGPCTISPFANTGELFF.

This chain connects TRBV19 to TRBJ1-2; 8 positions match TRBD1. The CDR3 totals 17 residues. Germline CDR1 is LNHDA and CDR2 is SQIVND (reference sequence). The junction had 17 bases not matched to a gene; V was cut back by 5 bases and J by 6 bases. CDR3 sequence (DNA): TGTGCCAGTAGTTCACCCGGACTCGGACAGGGAAAAAATGGCTACACCTTC. Protein: CASSSPGLGQGKNGYTF.

The rearrangement joins TRBV30 to TRBJ2-7; 9 nucleotides align to TRBD2. CDR1 is GTSNPN, CDR2 SVGIG, per germline (reference sequence). CDR3 length equals 11 residues. The junction had 5 bases not matched to a gene; V was cut back by 1 base and J by 13 bases. In DNA, the CDR3 is TGTGCCTGGAGTGCCGGGACTAGCTCCTACTTC. It translates to CAWSAGTSSYF. The complete variable domain, with remaining parts taken from reference TRBV30 and TRBJ2-7, reads SQTIHQWPATLVQPVGSPLSLECTVEGTSNPNLYWYRQAAGRGLQLLFYSVGIGQISSEVPQNLSASRPQDRQFILSSKKLLLSDSGFYLCAWSAGTSSYFGPGTRLTVT.

The chain couples TRBV2 to TRBJ2-2; 12 nucleotides line up with TRBD2. Germline V CDR1 and CDR2: SNHLY, FYNNEI. The V gene end was trimmed by 6 bases and the J gene end by 5 bases; junction bases not matched to a gene: 13. There are 18 residues in the CDR3. This chain's CDR3 is CASRKTVLGLAGTGELFF. The CDR3 nucleotides read TGTGCCAGCAGGAAGACGGTCCTAGGACTAGCGGGAACCGGGGAGCTGTTTTTT.

The chain employs TRBV12-5 and TRBJ2-7, with TRBD1 matching over 8 bases. This CDR3 has 15 amino acids. Germline V lookup: CDR1 LGHNT, CDR2 FRNRAP. Trimming removed 7 bases from V and 1 base from J; junction bases left unmatched: 9. The CDR3 protein is CASALRQGASYEQYF. Here the CDR3 DNA reads TGTGCTAGTGCCCTCCGGCAGGGGGCGTCCTACGAGCAGTACTTC. Variable domain in full (rest from reference TRBV12-5 and TRBJ2-7): DARVTQTPRHKVTEMGQEVTMRCQPILGHNTVFWYRQTMMQGLELLAYFRNRAPLDDSGMPKDRFSAEMPDATLATLKIQPSEPRDSAVYFCASALRQGASYEQYFGPGTRLTVT.

Only one count was recorded for this clone. The chain carries TRBV14 and TRBJ2-7; 9 nucleotides line up with TRBD1. The CDR3 is 17 residues long. In germline, CDR1 is SGHDN, CDR2 FVKESK. Losses at the gene ends were 0 bases for V and 3 bases for J; bases not matched to a gene: 9. This CDR3 reads CASSQDKTGQGYYEQYF. CDR3 coding DNA: TGTGCCAGCAGCCAAGACAAGACGGGACAGGGCTACTACGAGCAGTACTTC.

The chain joins TRBV19 to TRBJ2-7; unclear D gene. This CDR3 is built from 11 residues. V was clipped by 4 bases and J by 4 bases, with 5 bases between them. The germline CDR1 and CDR2 sequences are LNHDA and SQIVND (reference sequence). CDR3 region: CASSNYYEQYF. The CDR3 DNA sequence: TGTGCCAGTAGTAACTATTACGAGCAGTACTTC.

On this clone: This CDR3 is also generated by other DNA sequences in the sample. V usage is TRBV5-1 and J usage is TRBJ2-2; no definite D call. Per the germline V gene, CDR1 is SGHRS and CDR2 is YFSETQ. CDR3 size: 12 residues. Deletions cut 4 bases from V and 2 bases from J, with 3 bases between. The DNA for the CDR3 is TGCGCCAGCAGCCTAAACACCGGGGAGCTGTTTTTT. Amino acids: CASSLNTGELFF.

V usage is TRBV6-5 and J usage is TRBJ2-5; 8 bases fit TRBD2. V trimming: 6 bases; J trimming: 6 bases; junction bases outside the gene matches: 9. Germline values: CDR1 MNHEY, CDR2 SVGAGI. CDR3 length: 14 amino acids. Here the CDR3 reads CASSTIAGWQTQYF. Written as DNA, the CDR3 is TGTGCCAGCAGCACCATAGCGGGATGGCAGACCCAGTACTTC.

CDR3 sequence: CASSQGHSSYEQYF. CDR3 in DNA: TGTGCCAGCAGCCAGGGACACAGCTCCTACGAGCAGTACTTC. This chain uses TRBV7-3 with TRBJ2-7; D possibly corresponds to TRBD1 (6 bases). CDR3 length: 14 amino acids. Trimming cost V 5 bases and J 0 bases, with 11 bases left between them. CDR1 and CDR2 from the germline V gene are SGHTA and FQGTGA.

This sequence joins TRBV5-1 and TRBJ2-2, with TRBD2 matching 12 bases. Germline lookup yields CDR1 SGHRS and CDR2 YFSETQ. Trimming removed 4 bases from V and 6 bases from J; junction bases left unmatched: 4. The CDR3 consists of 15 residues. CDR3 region: CASSRLAGGPGELFF. In nucleotides, the CDR3 is TGCGCCAGCAGCCGTCTAGCGGGAGGGCCCGGGGAGCTGTTTTTT. Using reference TRBV5-1 and TRBJ2-2 for the parts outside the CDR3, the full variable domain is KAGVTQTPRYLIKTRGQQVTLSCSPISGHRSVSWYQQTPGQGLQFLFEYFSETQRNKGNFPGRFSGRQFSNSRSEMNVSTLELGDSALYLCASSRLAGGPGELFFGEGSRLTVL.

This chain uses TRBV7-3 with TRBJ2-1, with 9 bases matching TRBD1. V dropped 5 bases and J dropped 12; count of bases not matched to a gene: 14. This CDR3 region has 15 residues. Germline values: CDR1 SGHTA, CDR2 FQGTGA. The CDR3 region has the DNA TGTGCCAGCAGCATATTCCGGGACAGGGTTGAACGGCAGTTCTTC. Amino acids: CASSIFRDRVERQFF.

The chain is built from TRBV10-3 and TRBJ2-3, with a possible D match to TRBD1 (6 bases). V was clipped by 6 bases and J by 2 bases, with 12 bases between them. This CDR3 is 14 amino acids long. Germline CDR1 is ENHRY and CDR2 is SYGVKD. CDR3 sequence: CAIRKGDPTDTQYF. CDR3 nucleotides: TGTGCCATCAGAAAGGGGGACCCCACAGATACGCAGTATTTT.

This chain joins TRBV5-1 and TRBJ2-3; the match to TRBD2 covers 10 bases. The junction had 13 bases not matched to a gene; V was cut back by 6 bases and J by 6 bases. Per germline, CDR1 SGHRS and CDR2 YFSETQ. The CDR3 has 16 residues. The CDR3 spells CASTRLLAGVEDTQYF. The DNA for the CDR3 is TGCGCCAGCACCCGACTTCTAGCGGGGGTAGAGGATACGCAGTATTTT.

The J gene is TRBJ2-3, the V gene TRBV6-5, with 7 bases aligning to TRBD1. The length of the CDR3 is 15 residues. Trimming cost V 5 bases and J 2 bases; bases outside gene matches: 7. Germline-derived CDR1 and CDR2 are MNHEY and SVGAGI. The CDR3 is CASSRDSLATDTQYF. CDR3 nucleotides: TGTGCCAGCAGTCGGGACAGCCTTGCCACAGATACGCAGTATTTT.

This chain uses TRBV6-5 with TRBJ2-3, with 8 bases that match TRBD2. CDR1 MNHEY and CDR2 SVGAGI come from the germline V gene. The junction had 5 bases not matched to a gene; V was cut back by 2 bases and J by 4 bases. The length of the CDR3 is 15 residues. CDR3 sequence (DNA): TGTGCCAGCAGTTACGGGGGCGGGGGGTCAGATACGCAGTATTTT. This codes for CASSYGGGGSDTQYF.

The V gene is TRBV29-1, the J gene TRBJ2-7; 10 nucleotides agree with TRBD2. The CDR3 extends over 14 amino acids. The germline CDR1 and CDR2 sequences are SQVTM and ANQGSEA. The V gene end was trimmed by 8 bases and the J gene end by 1 base; junction bases not matched to a gene: 8. The CDR3 sequence: CSLGLAGGSYEQYF. The CDR3 region has the DNA TGCAGCCTTGGCTTAGCGGGAGGTTCCTACGAGCAGTACTTC.

V gene TRBV5-1 combines with J gene TRBJ1-3; the match to TRBD1 covers 9 bases. The CDR3 loop spans 16 amino acids. Per the germline V gene, CDR1 is SGHRS and CDR2 is YFSETQ. V shed 4 bases and J 2 bases; nucleotides not matched to a gene: 7. The CDR3 protein is CASSRGDRVAGNTIYF. CDR3 sequence (DNA): TGCGCCAGCAGCCGTGGGGACAGGGTCGCTGGAAACACCATATATTTT.